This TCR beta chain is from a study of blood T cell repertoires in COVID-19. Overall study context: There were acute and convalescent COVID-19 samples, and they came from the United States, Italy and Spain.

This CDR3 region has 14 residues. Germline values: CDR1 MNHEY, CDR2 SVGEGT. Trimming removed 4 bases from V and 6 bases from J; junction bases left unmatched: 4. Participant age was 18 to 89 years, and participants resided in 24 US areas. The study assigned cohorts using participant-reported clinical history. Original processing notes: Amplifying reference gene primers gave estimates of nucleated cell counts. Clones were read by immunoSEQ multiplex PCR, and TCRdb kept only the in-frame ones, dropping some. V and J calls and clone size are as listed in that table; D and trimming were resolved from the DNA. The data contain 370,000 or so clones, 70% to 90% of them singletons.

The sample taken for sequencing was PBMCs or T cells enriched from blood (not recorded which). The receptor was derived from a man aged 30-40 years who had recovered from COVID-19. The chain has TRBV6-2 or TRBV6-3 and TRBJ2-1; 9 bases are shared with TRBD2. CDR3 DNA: TGTGCCAGCAGTTCGGGACTAGCCAGCAATGAGCAGTTCTTC. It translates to CASSSGLASNEQFF.